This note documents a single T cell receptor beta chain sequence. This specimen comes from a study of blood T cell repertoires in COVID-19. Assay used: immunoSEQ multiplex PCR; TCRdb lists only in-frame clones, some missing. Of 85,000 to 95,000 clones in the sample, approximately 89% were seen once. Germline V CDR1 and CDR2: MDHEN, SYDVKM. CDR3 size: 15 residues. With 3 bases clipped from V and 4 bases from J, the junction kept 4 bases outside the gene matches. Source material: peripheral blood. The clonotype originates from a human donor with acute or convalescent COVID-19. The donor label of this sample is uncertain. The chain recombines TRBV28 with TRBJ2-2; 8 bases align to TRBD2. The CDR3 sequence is CASSFPGGFTGELFF. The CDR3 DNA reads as TGTGCCAGCAGTTTTCCGGGGGGGTTCACCGGGGAGCTGTTTTTT.